What follows is one T cell receptor (beta chain) and its context. The sample originates from a study of patients and donors after allogeneic stem cell transplantation. In TCRdb, the RT-PCR reads were re-called with MiXCR into one record per CDR3 protein. Here the sample spans about 960,000 distinct CDR3 sequences, roughly 17% being singletons. Trimming removed 0 bases at V and 2 bases at J, with 13 bases between. CDR1 and CDR2 from the germline V gene are DFQATT and SNEGSKA (reference sequence). The length of the CDR3 is 16 residues. The sequence derives from a human donor who was either an allogeneic HSCT recipient or a stem cell or donor lymphocyte infusion donor (not recorded which). It is not recorded whose cells these are; they may come from a transplant donor. The material sequenced was blood, either unsorted or a sorted T cell fraction (not recorded which). The V gene is TRBV20-1, the J gene TRBJ2-2; TRBD2 might be the D (7 bases). In DNA form, the CDR3 reads TGCAGTGCTAGAGATGGGGGCGGGGGTAACACCGGGGAGCTGTTTTTT. Translated: CSARDGGGGNTGELFF.